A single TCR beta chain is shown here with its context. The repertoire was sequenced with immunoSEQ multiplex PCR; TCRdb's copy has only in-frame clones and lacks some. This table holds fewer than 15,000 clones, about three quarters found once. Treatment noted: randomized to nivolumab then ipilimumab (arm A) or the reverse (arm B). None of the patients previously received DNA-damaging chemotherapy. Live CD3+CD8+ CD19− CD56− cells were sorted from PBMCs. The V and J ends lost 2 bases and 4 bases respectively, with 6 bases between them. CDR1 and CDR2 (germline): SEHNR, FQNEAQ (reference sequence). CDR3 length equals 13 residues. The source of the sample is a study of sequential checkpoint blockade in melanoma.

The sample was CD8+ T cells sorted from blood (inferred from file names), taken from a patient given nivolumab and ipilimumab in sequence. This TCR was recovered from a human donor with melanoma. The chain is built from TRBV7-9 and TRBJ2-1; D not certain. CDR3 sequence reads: CASSLSTYNEQFF. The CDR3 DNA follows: TGTGCCAGCAGCTTATCAACTTACAATGAGCAGTTCTTC.